These 15 T cell receptor beta chains share one sample of origin, sequenced in a study of cytomegalovirus exposure and HLA in healthy donors. Amplification used 60 Vbeta primers and 13 Jbeta primers. Produced via immunoSEQ multiplex PCR; TCRdb's table is partial and in-frame only. The sample holds about 150,000 clones, about 70% seen once. The specimen sequenced was PBMCs. The receptor source for this set is a woman aged 55-75 years in good health and CMV-seropositive.

The genes are TRBV6-5 and TRBJ2-1, with 8 positions matching TRBD2. CDR3 length equals 15 residues. V gave up 5 bases and J gave up 6 bases; unmatched junction bases: 9. CDR1 is MNHEY, CDR2 SVGAGI, per germline. The CDR3 loop is CASSTRGGVGNEQFF. The CDR3 nucleotides are TGTGCCAGCAGTACTCGGGGGGGCGTTGGCAATGAGCAGTTCTTC.

The chain uses TRBV5-1 and TRBJ1-4; a weak D match, TRBD1 (6 bases). Germline V gives CDR1 SGHRS, CDR2 YFSETQ. V was pared by 4 bases and J by 3 bases, with 10 bases between. This CDR3 is built from 14 residues. Written as DNA, the CDR3 is TGCGCCAGCAGCCGAGGACAGTCTAATGAAAAACTGTTTTTT. Translation gives CASSRGQSNEKLFF.

This CDR3 reads CASSLGGAEAYEQYF. As DNA, the CDR3 is TGTGCCAGCAGCTTGGGGGGAGCGGAAGCCTACGAGCAGTACTTC. The chain combines TRBV5-4 with TRBJ2-7; TRBD2 is a possible D gene (5 bases). The CDR3 covers 15 residues. Per the germline V gene, CDR1 is SGHNT and CDR2 is YYREEE (reference sequence). Trimming pared 0 bases from V and 2 bases from J, leaving 12 bases between. The full variable domain, with the rest looked up from reference TRBV5-4 and TRBJ2-7, is ETGVTQSPTHLIKTRGQQVTLRCSSQSGHNTVSWYQQALGQGPQFIFQYYREEENGRGNFPPRFSGLQFPNYSSELNVNALELDDSALYLCASSLGGAEAYEQYFGPGTRLTVT.

This chain links TRBV19 with TRBJ2-7, with D possibly matching TRBD1 (6 bases). The germline V gene encodes CDR1 LNHDA and CDR2 SQIVND (reference sequence). The V end lost 6 bases, the J end lost 4 bases, and 13 bases lay between the germline ends. CDR3 length: 13 amino acids. Here the CDR3 reads CASRPGQTYEQYF. CDR3 in DNA: TGTGCCAGTAGGCCGGGACAAACATACGAGCAGTACTTC.

This clone was seen once. This rearrangement joins TRBV6-1 to TRBJ1-5, with 9 bases that match TRBD1. The V gene end was trimmed by 5 bases and the J gene end by 5 bases; junction bases not matched to a gene: 4. Looked up from germline, CDR1 is MNHNS and CDR2 is SASEGT. The CDR3 is made up of 14 amino acids. The CDR3 coding sequence is TGTGCCAGCAGTCGGGACAGGGACGATCAGCCCCAGCATTTT. It yields the protein CASSRDRDDQPQHF.

The chain links TRBV5-1 to TRBJ1-1; 9 positions agree with TRBD1. Germline trimming cut 4 bases from V and 8 bases from J; bases unmatched to any gene: 3. CDR3 length: 12 residues. The germline V gene encodes CDR1 SGHRS and CDR2 YFSETQ. CDR3 residues: CASSLDRGEAFF. Written as DNA, the CDR3 is TGCGCCAGCAGCCTGGACAGGGGAGAAGCTTTCTTT.

This clone has just a few counts. The junction shows a germline mismatch at one end, possibly a read error. CDR3 sequence (DNA): TGTGCCAGCAGCCTCAGTGGGAGTTTAAAGGATTTT. Protein product: CASSLSGSLKDF. The V call is TRBV28, the J call TRBJ1-5; D unresolved. The V gene's germline CDR1 is MDHEN and CDR2 SYDVKM. The CDR3 contains 12 residues.

The chain is built from TRBV18 and TRBJ2-1, with D unresolved. CDR1 is KGHSH and CDR2 is LQKENI in the germline V gene. The CDR3 has 16 amino acids. Between the trimmed V and J ends, which lost 2 bases and 2 bases, there was a span of 13 bases. The CDR3 DNA reads TGTGCCAGCTCACCAATAACTCCGTTGACCTACAATGAGCAGTTCTTC. This codes for CASSPITPLTYNEQFF.

The V gene is TRBV19, the J gene TRBJ1-2; 7 nucleotides align to TRBD1. There are 14 residues in the CDR3. With V trimmed by 7 bases and J by 4 bases, 9 bases remained unmatched. Germline CDR1 is LNHDA and CDR2 is SQIVND (reference sequence). Here the CDR3 DNA reads TGTGCCAGTACCCCCTTAGGGGGCAGCTATGGCTACACCTTC. Encoded protein: CASTPLGGSYGYTF.

The chain carries TRBV4-2 and TRBJ2-5, with TRBD2 matching 15 bases. Germline V gene sequence: CDR1 LGHNA, CDR2 YNFKEQ. J lost 5 bases, V lost 1 base, and 5 bases had no gene match. This CDR3 comprises 17 residues. The CDR3 loop reads CASSQGTSGRARETQYF. CDR3 in DNA: TGTGCCAGCAGCCAAGGGACTAGCGGGAGGGCCCGGGAGACCCAGTACTTC.

The rearrangement links TRBV5-4 to TRBJ1-2; 7 bases agree with TRBD1. The CDR3 loop spans 14 amino acids. In germline, CDR1 is SGHNT, CDR2 YYREEE (reference sequence). V gave up 4 bases and J gave up 5 bases; unmatched junction bases: 8. The CDR3 DNA sequence: TGTGCCAGCAGCCTTCAGACAGGGACTTATGGCTACACCTTC. This gives the protein CASSLQTGTYGYTF. The full variable domain, completed using reference TRBV5-4 and TRBJ1-2, is ETGVTQSPTHLIKTRGQQVTLRCSSQSGHNTVSWYQQALGQGPQFIFQYYREEENGRGNFPPRFSGLQFPNYSSELNVNALELDDSALYLCASSLQTGTYGYTFGSGTRLTVV.

This clone was picked up a small number of times. Other DNA sequences in the same sample also yield this CDR3. The gene calls are TRBV15 and TRBJ1-1, with D possibly TRBD1 on 6 matching bases. V was shortened by 6 bases and J by 0 bases, with 11 bases between the two germline ends. CDR3 size: 14 residues. Germline V lookup: CDR1 LNHNV, CDR2 YYDKDF (reference sequence). Written as DNA, the CDR3 is TGTGCCACCAGTCCGGGACAATTGAACACTGAAGCTTTCTTT. The encoded protein is CATSPGQLNTEAFF.

The V call is TRBV6-5, the J call TRBJ2-7; 11 bases agree with TRBD2. CDR3 length equals 14 residues. After removal of 2 bases from V and 3 bases from J, the junction contained 0 bases not matched to a gene. Germline CDR1 MNHEY, CDR2 SVGAGI. CDR3 sequence reads: CASSYGTSGYEQYF. The CDR3 DNA sequence: TGTGCCAGCAGTTACGGGACTAGCGGCTACGAGCAGTACTTC.

This clone appeared a few times. V usage is TRBV28 and J usage is TRBJ2-7, with 7 positions matching TRBD1. This CDR3 comprises 14 residues. CDR1 is MDHEN and CDR2 is SYDVKM in the germline V gene. Trimming took 5 bases from V and 3 from J; bases not matched to a gene: 7. CDR3 sequence: CASSTGTVVYEQYF. CDR3 nucleotides: TGTGCCAGCAGTACAGGGACAGTCGTCTACGAGCAGTACTTC.

The rearrangement uses TRBV5-6 and TRBJ2-1; D unclear. Germline V lookup: CDR1 SGHDT, CDR2 YYEEEE. This CDR3 is 13 amino acids long. V was clipped by 0 bases and J by 12 bases, with 13 bases between them. CDR3 bases: TGTGCCAGCAGCTTGGATACCAAAGGCGGGCAGTTCTTC. Amino acids: CASSLDTKGGQFF.